This T cell receptor (beta chain) was captured in a study of T cells after posttransplantation cyclophosphamide. CDR3 length: 16 residues. Germline CDR1 and CDR2: MDHEN and SYDVKM. V shed 3 bases and J 2 bases; nucleotides not matched to a gene: 6. TCRdb keeps only in-frame clones here, not all; method: immunoSEQ multiplex PCR. The sample has approximately 25,000 clones, none seen only once. Study findings and constraints: Donor CD8+ memory clones often dominated recipient blood repertoires at later times. Recipient CMV seropositivity and CMV reactivation strongly tracked TRB clonality.

Ten or more counts support this clone. Its antigen is undetermined. This related bone marrow graft donor gave peripheral blood on the day of marrow donation. This TCR came from a woman in her fifties or sixties in good health, CMV-negative, and a related stem cell transplant donor. The sample taken for sequencing was PBMCs. This chain joins TRBV28 and TRBJ2-2; 7 positions match TRBD2. The CDR3 coding sequence is TGTGCCAGCAGTTTCCTTAGCGGGTCCAACACCGGGGAGCTGTTTTTT. It is translated as CASSFLSGSNTGELFF. Looking up the rest from reference TRBV28 and TRBJ2-2 gives the full variable domain: DVKVTQSSRYLVKRTGEKVFLECVQDMDHENMFWYRQDPGLGLRLIYFSYDVKMKEKGDIPEGYSVSREKKERFSLILESASTNQTSMYLCASSFLSGSNTGELFFGEGSRLTVL.